This T cell receptor beta chain was recovered during a study of radiation and T cells in renal cell carcinoma. TCRdb's table, derived via immunoSEQ multiplex PCR, lists solely in-frame clones and lacks some. The data contain 70,000 or so clones, 82% of them singletons. The V gene's germline CDR1 is SGHTA and CDR2 FQGNSA. V was clipped by 10 bases and J by 0 bases, with 17 bases between them. The CDR3 sequence is 15 residues long. Findings and limits, study-wide: In blood, top tumor clones expanded by 2 weeks, shrinking by 4.

A word on this clone: Its antigen remains unknown.

As for time point: blood 2 weeks post-SBRT. As for treatment: 15 Gy SBRT to primary tumor, nephrectomy 4 weeks later. The patient's renal cell carcinoma had clear cell pathology. The specimen was blood, collected from a patient whose treatment included radiotherapy and nephrectomy. The V and J genes are TRBV7-2 and TRBJ2-3; D call uncertain. This TCR was sampled from a man between 60 and 70 years old with renal cell carcinoma. The CDR3: CATFPSAPSTDTQYF. In nucleotides, the CDR3 is TGTGCCACCTTTCCCAGCGCCCCTAGCACAGATACGCAGTATTTT.